This T cell receptor (beta chain) was captured in a study of shared clonotypes between healthy human individuals. Findings of the study overall: Non-shared clonotypes were found to have lower generation probabilities than the clonotypes that were shared by all four of the sorted-subset donors.

TCRdb's copy holds only in-frame clones and misses some; the assay was immunoSEQ multiplex PCR. The sample includes some 2,400,000 clones, 90% to 97% of them seen just once. Every donor, a Caucasian adult, lived in Nashville, Tennessee. For this clone: Its antigen is not identified.

The V end lost 2 bases, the J end lost 6 bases, and 7 bases lay between the germline ends. The CDR3 extends over 12 amino acids. Germline V lookup: CDR1 ENHRY, CDR2 SYGVKD. Sequencing input: naive CD4+ T cells sorted from blood. Subset of the sample: CD45RA+ positively selected. The chain uses TRBV10-3 and TRBJ2-5; D unresolved. This receptor was obtained from a man aged 18 to 29 in good health. The chain's CDR3 is CAISEGGKTQYF. As DNA, the CDR3 is TGTGCCATCAGTGAGGGTGGGAAGACCCAGTACTTC.